The clone carrying this T cell receptor beta chain was counted between two and nine times. Generated by immunoSEQ multiplex PCR, the TCRdb table keeps only in-frame clones and is missing some. In the table there are 50,000 to 65,000 clones, approximately 90% of which are singletons. V lost 5 bases and J lost 2, with 12 bases in between. The CDR3 covers 14 residues. From germline, CDR1 is SGHTA and CDR2 FQGTGA. The sample comes from a study of T cell changes during pregnancy in multiple sclerosis. The material was peripheral blood, obtained in the second trimester of pregnancy. The clonotype was recovered from a female donor with multiple sclerosis, enrolled in a pregnancy study. The rearrangement uses TRBV7-3 and TRBJ2-5; D perhaps matches TRBD1 (6 bases). In nucleotides, the CDR3 is TGTGCCAGCAGCCCCACAGGGTTGCAAGAGACCCAGTACTTC. It specifies CASSPTGLQETQYF. The variable domain in full, completed from reference TRBV7-3 and TRBJ2-5, reads GAGVSQTPSNKVTEKGKYVELRCDPISGHTALYWYRQSLGQGPEFLIYFQGTGAADDSGLPNDRFFAVRPEGSVSTLKIQRTERGDSAVYLCASSPTGLQETQYFGPGTRLLVL.